The TCR beta chain under discussion was sequenced for a study of T cell clonotyping in hematopoietic cell transplantation (dated by TCRdb to about 2021). Turning to the overall study: The study collected 135 blood samples from 30 to 40 consecutive transplant recipients and their related donors. Patients were recruited between September 2015 and early 2017 and followed until September 2020 or death.

With the immunoSEQ assay, which is a bias-controlled multiplex PCR relying on V- and J-specific primers, TCR beta CDR3 regions were amplified from genomic DNA. In a second PCR step, the CDR3 amplicons were tagged with a proprietary barcode plus Illumina adapter sequences. CDR3 libraries were sequenced on an Illumina MiSeq instrument. The authors' analysis ran thus. Export and quality control were done with immunoSEQ Analyzer 3.0, while downstream analyses used R Bioconductor and Immunarch. Only productive rearrangements within the normalized downsampled data set were used in the calculation of repertoire metrics. In the normalized cohort, a clonotype counted as pathologically expanded if the clonotype was larger than 5 templates. The Inverse Simpson Index was used to measure repertoire diversity. To capture all clonotypes, the CMV-specificity analyses were run on the non-normalized data set. The table comes from immuneACCESS by way of TCRdb, which keeps in-frame sequences with V and J called. Part of the clones is missing from these tables; in studies checked, under half for an unresolved V gene and the rest for unknown reasons. The V and J calls and the clone size are those of that table, but D and trimming were determined from the DNA. The sample yields fewer than 9,500 clones; around 94% were counted once. The ten largest make up 1.3% of the sample.

The time point label, as the study defines it: 30 days after allo-HCT. Recipient blood was collected about 28 days before transplant and at days 30, 100 and 180 after transplant. Nuclei Lysis Solution was used to extract genomic DNA from fresh or cryopreserved unfractionated peripheral blood mononuclear cells. Points the paper makes about the study in general: After transplant, TCR diversity in recipients dropped, and pathologically expanded clonotypes climbed progressively between day 30 and day 180. The sample size was limited and the cells went unsorted, which meant the CD4 and CD8 repertoire contributions could not be told apart. Broader posttransplant TCR repertoire diversity was predicted by donor and pretransplant recipient Inverse Simpson Index values. Only a small fraction of recipient repertoires overlapped donor repertoires, with over 97% appearing de novo at the given depth.

About this clone itself: Which antigen it targets is not known. Per-nucleotide qualities are absent, and no much larger clonotype sits a single base away.

From the cysteine through the phenylalanine, the CDR3 covers 16 amino acids. Solely the CDR3 DNA is kept, with 48 bases framed from the first base. CDR1 and CDR2, per the germline V gene (reference sequence), are MNHNY and SVGAGI. A distance of 23 bases separates the germline ends of V and J, which lose 6 bases and 6 bases respectively. The chain was built from TRBV6-6 and TRBJ1-2, and the D gene may be TRBD1, 6 bases matching. Sequencing used peripheral blood mononuclear cells, obtained 30 days after allogeneic stem cell transplant. The clonotype comes from a male patient aged 60-69 years who had an allogeneic stem cell transplant from an unrelated donor, so T cells may come from the graft donor. Some clones in this sample may be carry-over from other donors' samples. The CDR3 sequence is CASSPGIYREAHGYTF. The sequenced DNA: TGTGCCAGCAGCCCAGGAATCTACAGGGAAGCGCATGGCTACACCTTC.